The T cell receptor (beta chain) under discussion was sequenced for a study of OX40 agonist ivuxolimab in advanced cancers. Study context: Prior anti-PD-1, anti-PD-L1 or anti-CTLA-4 therapy did not bar entry, and more than 35% had some.

Trimming removed 9 bases at V and 7 bases at J, with 13 bases between. CDR3 length equals 11 residues. Germline V CDR1 and CDR2: MNHEY, SMNVEV (reference sequence). A word on this clone: Its target is not known.

Overall study results and limits: Not determined was the antigen specificity of the expanded peripheral T cells.

Repertoires were generated with immunoSEQ multiplex PCR, while TCRdb's copy carries only in-frame clones and drops some. The sample includes approximately 44,000 clones, 85% to 95% of them seen just once. This receptor was obtained from an adult with an advanced solid tumor such as melanoma, head and neck, liver or kidney cancer. Sequenced material: CD4+ or CD8+ T cells sorted from blood, taken in a trial of the OX40 agonist ivuxolimab. The chain recombines TRBV27 with TRBJ2-7; perhaps TRBD2 as D (7 bases). Written as DNA, the CDR3 is TGTGCCAGTGGGGGGGCGGGTGAGCAGTACTTC. It encodes CASGGAGEQYF.